Listed here are 22 T cell receptor beta chains from one sample, sequenced in a study of shared clonotypes between healthy human individuals. This table comes from immunoSEQ multiplex PCR, and its TCRdb copy is limited to in-frame clones, with some not included. The data contain 1,400,000 or so clones, 98% of them singletons. Sequences were obtained from naive CD4+ T cells sorted from blood. The subset is: CD45RA+ positively selected. The origin of the receptors is a man aged 25-40 years in good health.

The chain uses TRBV11-3 and TRBJ2-2, with D perhaps TRBD1 (5 bases). The V end was cut by 0 bases, the J end by 7 bases, with 9 bases between. This CDR3 has 14 residues. Germline CDR1 and CDR2: SGHNT and YENEEA. The DNA of the CDR3 is TGTGCCAGCAGCTTAGACAGGGATAACGGGGAGCTGTTTTTT. Amino acid sequence: CASSLDRDNGELFF.

On this clone: Other DNA sequences in the same sample also yield this CDR3. The chain has TRBV6-1 and TRBJ1-2; the D is unclear. The V and J ends lost 0 bases and 7 bases respectively, with 3 bases between them. The germline V gene encodes CDR1 MNHNS and CDR2 SASEGT. The CDR3 contains 11 residues. The CDR3 region is CASSEAGGYTF. CDR3 sequence (DNA): TGTGCCAGCAGTGAAGCGGGTGGCTACACCTTC.

In this sample, this clone turned up once. The rearrangement links TRBV15 to TRBJ2-7; a possible D gene is TRBD1 (5 bases). The germline gives CDR1 LNHNV, CDR2 YYDKDF (reference sequence). This CDR3 region has 13 residues. V lost 8 bases and J lost 3, with 14 bases in between. The DNA of the CDR3 is TGTGCCACCGCCCTAGGGGCATTCTACGAGCAGTACTTC. It specifies CATALGAFYEQYF.

The V and J genes are TRBV18 and TRBJ2-7; D is possibly TRBD2 (5 bases). Trimming took 0 bases from V and 10 from J, leaving 31 bases between them. There are 19 residues in the CDR3. CDR1 is KGHSH and CDR2 is LQKENI in the germline V gene. The CDR3 spells CASSPPWRASNRYLREQYF. CDR3 DNA: TGTGCCAGCTCACCACCTTGGCGGGCGTCCAATCGATACCTACGAGAACAGTACTTC.

The V call is TRBV5-1, the J call TRBJ2-7; 8 bases fit TRBD2. There are 14 residues in the CDR3. The germline V gene encodes CDR1 SGHRS and CDR2 YFSETQ. V gave up 4 bases and J gave up 5 bases; unmatched junction bases: 8. The CDR3 spells CASSTRTSFDEQYF. The CDR3 coding sequence is TGCGCCAGCAGCACCCGGACTAGCTTCGACGAGCAGTACTTC.

The rearrangement joins TRBV7-8 to TRBJ2-4; D remains ambiguous. Germline V gene lookup returns CDR1 SGHVS and CDR2 FQNEAQ. V lost 3 bases and J 0 bases, leaving 24 bases between the germline ends. The CDR3 has 20 amino acids. The CDR3 region is CASSFPSRAGTSLAKNIQYF. Written as DNA, the CDR3 is TGTGCCAGCAGCTTTCCTTCTCGAGCTGGCACATCCCTAGCCAAAAACATTCAGTACTTC.

The rearrangement uses TRBV28 and TRBJ2-7; 9 bases align to TRBD1. Germline trimming cut 3 bases from V and 3 bases from J; bases unmatched to any gene: 6. Germline V CDR1 and CDR2: MDHEN, SYDVKM. There are 15 residues in the CDR3. CDR3 sequence reads: CASSLVGTGYYEQYF. The CDR3 nucleotides are TGTGCCAGCAGTTTGGTCGGGACAGGGTACTACGAGCAGTACTTC.

The rearrangement links TRBV28 to TRBJ2-7, with 10 positions matching TRBD2. The V gene's germline CDR1 is MDHEN and CDR2 SYDVKM. The CDR3 spans 15 residues. V was clipped by 6 bases and J by 4 bases; unmatched bases: 9. CDR3 nucleotide sequence: TGTGCCAGCAGCCCAATAGCGGGAGGACGTTACGAGCAGTACTTC. It encodes CASSPIAGGRYEQYF.

The chain employs TRBV5-1 and TRBJ1-1; unclear D gene. V was shortened by 5 bases and J by 2 bases, with 19 bases between the two germline ends. This CDR3 is 16 amino acids long. Germline lookup yields CDR1 SGHRS and CDR2 YFSETQ. CDR3 amino acids: CASSFYPPAANTEAFF. The CDR3 DNA follows: TGCGCCAGCAGTTTCTACCCTCCGGCTGCCAACACTGAAGCTTTCTTT.

The rearrangement uses TRBV10-3 and TRBJ2-1; TRBD2 matches 8 bases. Trimming at V came to 4 bases and at J to 0 bases, leaving 11 bases not matched to a gene. Germline lookup yields CDR1 ENHRY and CDR2 SYGVKD. This CDR3 comprises 18 residues. The DNA for the CDR3 is TGTGCCATCAGTGGAGGAAGGAAGCGGGAGAGCTCCTACAATGAGCAGTTCTTC. The encoded protein is CAISGGRKRESSYNEQFF.

This clone was counted a single time. This specimen includes other DNA sequences encoding the same CDR3. The J gene is TRBJ2-7, the V gene TRBV7-8; D is ambiguous. CDR3 size: 12 residues. Germline V gives CDR1 SGHVS, CDR2 FQNEAQ. V lost 3 bases to trimming and J lost 5 bases, with 8 bases between them. The DNA for the CDR3 is TGTGCCAGCAGCTTGGCCGGAGACGAGCAGTACTTC. This gives the protein CASSLAGDEQYF.

V is TRBV5-1 and J is TRBJ2-7, with D possibly being TRBD1 (5 bases). The CDR3 runs 14 residues. Trimming took off 4 bases at V and 2 bases at J, with 13 bases between the two ends. Germline V lookup: CDR1 SGHRS, CDR2 YFSETQ. The CDR3 loop reads CASSPRTRTYEQYF. The CDR3 region has the DNA TGCGCCAGCAGCCCAAGGACAAGAACCTACGAGCAGTACTTC.

The chain recombines TRBV5-1 with TRBJ2-3; the D gene is possibly TRBD2 (6 bases). From germline, CDR1 is SGHRS and CDR2 YFSETQ. Trimming shortened V by 1 base and J by 0 bases, and 12 bases separated the two germline ends. The CDR3 consists of 16 residues. This CDR3 is CASSLLSGPSTDTQYF. The CDR3 bases are TGCGCCAGCAGCTTGTTGAGCGGGCCTAGCACAGATACGCAGTATTTT.

The chain carries TRBV5-1 and TRBJ2-1; the match to TRBD2 covers 8 bases. The CDR3 runs 15 residues. V lost 3 bases, J lost 8 bases, and 10 bases stayed unmatched. The V gene's germline CDR1 is SGHRS and CDR2 YFSETQ. The chain's CDR3 is CASSSLGSGIDEQFF. The CDR3 nucleotides read TGCGCCAGCAGCTCCTTAGGTAGCGGGATCGATGAGCAGTTCTTC.

The rearrangement joins TRBV5-3 to TRBJ2-3, with a possible D match to TRBD2 (5 bases). TRBV5-3 is marked as an open reading frame, function uncertain. V lost 1 base and J lost 4, with 16 bases in between. The CDR3 extends over 16 amino acids. The CDR3 nucleotides read TGTGCCAGAAGCTTGAACTGGCCGGGATCATCAGATACGCAGTATTTT. Its translation is CARSLNWPGSSDTQYF.

The genes are TRBV7-9 and TRBJ2-7; 7 bases align to TRBD1. This CDR3 has 14 amino acids. V lost 0 bases, J lost 6 bases, and 5 bases stayed unmatched. Germline V CDR1 and CDR2: SEHNR, FQNEAQ (reference sequence). This CDR3 reads CASSLAPPGGEQYF. CDR3 bases: TGTGCCAGCAGCTTAGCCCCGCCAGGGGGCGAGCAGTACTTC.

This clone was seen a handful of times. CDR3 bases: TGTGCCAGCAGTGACTCAGCGGGAGGGCCAGAGACCCAGTACTTC. It specifies CASSDSAGGPETQYF. J is TRBJ2-5 and V is TRBV6-4, with 10 bases identical to TRBD2. Germline V gives CDR1 MRHNA, CDR2 SNTAGT. This CDR3 spans 15 amino acids. V lost 0 bases to trimming and J lost 4 bases; unmatched junction nucleotides: 2.

This clone has only one observation. CDR3 DNA: TGCGCCAGCAGCTTGCAGAGTCTAGCGGGGTACAATGAGCAGTTCTTC. This gives the protein CASSLQSLAGYNEQFF. V and J are TRBV5-1 and TRBJ2-1; 9 nucleotides align to TRBD2. J was trimmed by 4 bases and V by 1 base; bases with no gene match: 6. Germline CDR1 reads SGHRS; CDR2 reads YFSETQ. This CDR3 contains 16 residues.

The CDR3 nucleotides are TGTGCCAGCAGACCTAAACAGGGGGTTGCGTACGAGCAGTACTTC. Its translation: CASRPKQGVAYEQYF. The chain combines TRBV28 with TRBJ2-7; TRBD1 aligns across 8 bases. The CDR3 spans 15 residues. Germline values: CDR1 MDHEN, CDR2 SYDVKM. V lost 6 bases, J lost 4 bases, and 11 bases stayed unmatched.

This clone was picked up one time. Other DNA sequences in the same sample also yield this CDR3. This chain uses TRBV18 with TRBJ2-5, with no clear D. Trimming took off 2 bases at V and 5 bases at J, with 6 bases between the two ends. This CDR3 is built from 12 residues. The germline CDR1 and CDR2 sequences are KGHSH and LQKENI. CDR3 sequence (DNA): TGTGCCAGCTCACCATACGGGGAGACCCAGTACTTC. The encoded protein is CASSPYGETQYF.

This chain links TRBV7-9 with TRBJ2-7; 13 bases are a match to TRBD2. The CDR3 consists of 17 residues. CDR1 SEHNR and CDR2 FQNEAQ come from the germline V gene (reference sequence). Losses at the gene ends were 1 base for V and 4 bases for J; bases not matched to a gene: 7. The CDR3 sequence: CASSLVLAGGPRYEQYF. The DNA of the CDR3 is TGTGCCAGCAGCTTAGTACTAGCGGGAGGGCCTCGGTACGAGCAGTACTTC.

This chain connects TRBV18 to TRBJ2-7; 9 bases are a match to TRBD1. Germline V gene lookup returns CDR1 KGHSH and CDR2 LQKENI. J was trimmed by 6 bases and V by 2 bases; bases with no gene match: 8. This CDR3 spans 15 amino acids. This chain's CDR3 is CASSPAGQGFGEQYF. The CDR3 DNA sequence: TGTGCCAGCTCACCAGCGGGACAGGGTTTCGGCGAGCAGTACTTC.